This T cell receptor beta chain was profiled in a study of regulatory T cells in long-lasting Graves disease. This clonotype was picked up many times. Deletions cut 4 bases from V and 0 bases from J, with 16 bases between. The CDR3 loop spans 16 amino acids. Germline CDR1 reads MNHEY; CDR2 reads SMNVEV (reference sequence). Time point noted: newly diagnosed GD, antithyroid drugs for less than 3 months. Generation of the TCR library employed RNA extracted from PBMCs. In building TCR beta libraries, iRepertoire HTBI primers were used together with Arm-PCR of CDR3 regions. In TCRdb, the multiplex PCR reads were re-called with MiXCR into one record per CDR3 protein. The sample carries roughly 500,000 distinct CDR3 sequences, about 13% recorded once. This sample also appeared in a second study, on T cells in Graves' hyperthyroidism and ophthalmopathy.

The chain has TRBV27 and TRBJ2-7; possible D gene TRBD2, 6 bases. The source is a man aged 25 to 40 with Graves disease. Source: peripheral blood mononuclear cells (PBMCs), taken at new diagnosis, from a patient treated with antithyroid drugs. CDR3: CASSSLTGSNSYEQYF. CDR3 nucleotides: TGTGCCAGCAGTTCCTTGACCGGGAGTAACTCCTACGAGCAGTACTTC.